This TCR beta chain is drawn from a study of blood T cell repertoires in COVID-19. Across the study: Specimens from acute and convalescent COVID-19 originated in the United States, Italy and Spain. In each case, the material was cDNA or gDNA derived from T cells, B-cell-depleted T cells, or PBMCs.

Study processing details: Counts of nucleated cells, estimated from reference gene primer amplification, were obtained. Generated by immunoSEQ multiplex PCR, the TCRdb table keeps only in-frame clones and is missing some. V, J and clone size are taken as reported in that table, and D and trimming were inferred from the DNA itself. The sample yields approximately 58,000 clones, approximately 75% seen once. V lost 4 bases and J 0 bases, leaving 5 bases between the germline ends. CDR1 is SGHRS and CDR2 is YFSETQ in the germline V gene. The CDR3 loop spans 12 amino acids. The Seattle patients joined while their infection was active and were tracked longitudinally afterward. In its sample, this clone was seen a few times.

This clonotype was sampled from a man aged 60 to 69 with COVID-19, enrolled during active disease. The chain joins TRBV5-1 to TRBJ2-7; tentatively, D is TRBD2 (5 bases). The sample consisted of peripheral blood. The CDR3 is CASSGSSYEQYF. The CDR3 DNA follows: TGCGCCAGCAGCGGGAGCTCCTACGAGCAGTACTTC.